This TCR beta chain originates from a study of Graves' ophthalmopathy and Graves' hyperthyroidism. The CDR3 has 14 residues. CDR1 and CDR2 (germline): SGHVS, FQNEAQ. As the template, RNA transcripts were used to amplify TCR beta CDR3 regions. The authors performed first-round RT-PCR with HTBI primers and then a second-round multiplex PCR. MiXCR, run by TCRdb on the multiplex PCR reads, gives a single entry per CDR3 protein. The data contain a few hundred thousand distinct CDR3 sequences, 39% of them singletons. The sample comprised peripheral blood or thyroid tissue (not recorded which). This clonotype was sampled from an adult man with Graves' hyperthyroidism. The chain combines TRBV7-8 with TRBJ2-5, with D possibly TRBD2 on 6 matching bases. Judging by the DNA end, TRBJ2-1 fits better; the J call may be wrong. The CDR3 DNA sequence: TGTGCCAGCAGCTTAGCGGGGACTGCAAATGAGCAGTTCTTC. This encodes CASSLAGTANEQFF.